This T cell receptor beta chain was found in a study of regulatory T cells in long-lasting Graves disease. Regarding time point: newly diagnosed GD, antithyroid drugs for less than 3 months. Preparation of the TCR library used RNA extracted from PBMCs. Per American Thyroid Association guidelines, Graves' disease was diagnosed. This CDR3 is built from 14 residues. The V end lost 3 bases, the J end lost 8 bases, and 16 bases lay between the germline ends. For TCR beta, libraries came from iRepertoire HTBI primers and Arm-PCR of CDR3 regions. TCRdb re-analysed the multiplex PCR reads in MiXCR, keeping a single row per CDR3 protein. This sample has around 400,000 distinct CDR3 sequences, with over 14% found just once. Notes on the study in general: Limited sample numbers may have lowered accuracy.

Regarding this clonotype: The antigen is undetermined.

In addition, the sample was reused for a study of T cells in Graves' hyperthyroidism and ophthalmopathy.

The genes are TRBV12-3 or TRBV12-4 and TRBJ1-2; possible D gene TRBD1, 6 bases. This receptor was obtained from a woman between 35 and 50 years old with Graves disease. The sample was peripheral blood mononuclear cells (PBMCs), taken at new diagnosis, from a patient treated with antithyroid drugs. This CDR3 is CASSLGTGQRGYTF. DNA of the CDR3: TGTGCCAGCAGTTTGGGAACAGGGCAACGGGGCTACACCTTC.